These T cell receptor beta chains were read from a single sample in a study of patients and donors after allogeneic stem cell transplantation. TCRdb fed the RT-PCR reads into MiXCR, producing one record per CDR3 protein. This sample has some 960,000 distinct CDR3 sequences, with about a sixth found just once. Sequenced input: blood, either unsorted or a sorted T cell fraction (not recorded which). Every receptor here comes from a human donor who was either an allogeneic HSCT recipient or a stem cell or donor lymphocyte infusion donor (not recorded which). It is not recorded whose cells these are; they may come from a transplant donor. The CDR3 runs from the conserved cysteine through the conserved F or W. Clone size is stated in some rows and not others, as once, few, many or a class when expanded.

clone_size	v_call	j_call	cdr3_aa
-	TRBV4-1	TRBJ2-5	CASSQDKETQYF
-	TRBV30	TRBJ2-5	CAWSARQQETQYF
-	TRBV4-1	TRBJ1-1	CASSLAGQGGTEAFF
few	TRBV10-3	TRBJ2-1	CAIRHDSYNEQFF
-	TRBV6-2/TRBV6-3	TRBJ1-5	CASSYMGQVNQPQHF
-	TRBV30	TRBJ1-3	CAWSIAFSGNTIYF
-	TRBV11-3	TRBJ2-1	CASSPGAREQFF
few	TRBV7-3	TRBJ1-1	CASSSGHMNTEAFF
few	TRBV20-1	TRBJ2-2	CSARDLSGNTGELFF
-	TRBV7-3	TRBJ2-4	CASSSSGQKNIQYF
many	TRBV12-3/TRBV12-4	TRBJ2-3	CASASRRRVQADTQYF
many	TRBV29-1	TRBJ2-1	CSVEARSDEQFF
few	TRBV5-6	TRBJ1-1	CASSFHQGLGNTEAFF
-	TRBV7-9	TRBJ2-1	CASSLVLAPNEQFF
few	TRBV11-2	TRBJ2-3	CASSRIPSPTDTQYF
-	TRBV20-1	TRBJ1-2	CSASPDSANYGYTF
-	TRBV19	TRBJ1-1	CASSIRGTNTEAFF
-	TRBV6-1	TRBJ2-2	CASTLSPTRTGELFF
-	TRBV7-2	TRBJ1-4	CASSPARRPEKLFF
-	TRBV5-6	TRBJ1-2	CASMASGYGYTF
few	TRBV7-2	TRBJ2-2	CASSFRQGIAGELFF
-	TRBV6-1	TRBJ1-3	CASTGPLQGTGNTIYF
-	TRBV9	TRBJ1-1	CASSVGRGKNTEAFF
few	TRBV12-3/TRBV12-4	TRBJ2-7	CASSQTTGVHEQYF
-	TRBV7-9	TRBJ2-1	CASSFKPVSYNEQFF
many	TRBV4-1	TRBJ2-1	CASSQAYEQFF
-	TRBV20-1	TRBJ1-1	CSARPDSFGAFF
-	TRBV29-1	TRBJ1-5	CSVVIGSGSGTTQPQHF
-	TRBV6-5	TRBJ2-1	CASSYEQGIRQFF
few	TRBV24-1	TRBJ2-5	CATSGFREETQYF
many	TRBV12-3/TRBV12-4	TRBJ1-5	CASSFGQGTNQPQHF
few	TRBV3-1	TRBJ1-3	CASSPRGGIGNTIYF
few	TRBV12-3/TRBV12-4	TRBJ2-2	CASRPAGGHTGELFF
-	TRBV28	TRBJ2-1	CASRTGLTYNEQFF
few	TRBV5-1	TRBJ2-1	CASSSTERANEQFF
-	TRBV27	TRBJ1-6	CASSNRATYNSPLHF
few	TRBV5-1	TRBJ2-7	CASSTTGGSYEQYF
-	TRBV18	TRBJ2-7	CASSPPIASEQYF
few	TRBV12-3/TRBV12-4	TRBJ2-3	CASTEGLAGAHRADTQYF
many	TRBV5-1	TRBJ2-1	CASSLSGVSYNEQFF
few	TRBV27	TRBJ2-1	CASSRVGQRGSYNEQFF
few	TRBV13	TRBJ1-1	CASSLYGEGSTEAFF
few	TRBV29-1	TRBJ2-3	CSVELVTSTDTQYF
few	TRBV4-3	TRBJ2-1	CASSQRSWDEQFF
-	TRBV20-1	TRBJ1-5	CSARDPGGGASNQPQHF
few	TRBV20-1	TRBJ1-1	CSARAKYWGGNTEAFF
-	TRBV5-1	TRBJ2-7	CASRLGQGPGEQYF
many	TRBV6-1	TRBJ2-5	CASSLAFQETQYF
-	TRBV12-3/TRBV12-4	TRBJ1-3	CASSLGPIPSSGNTIYF
-	TRBV10-3	TRBJ2-2	CAISGGLNTGELFF
-	TRBV30	TRBJ1-4	CAWSVRTTTNEKLFF
once	TRBV5-6	TRBJ1-2	CASSLPGTGGLGYTF
-	TRBV5-4	TRBJ2-3	CATATLSTDTQYF
-	TRBV12-3/TRBV12-4	TRBJ1-1	CASSLGARISEAFF
few	TRBV12-3/TRBV12-4	TRBJ2-2	CASSEGLKTNTGELFF